These T cell receptor beta chains were read from a single sample in a study of radiotherapy plus CTLA-4 blockade in lung cancer. The table came from immunoSEQ multiplex PCR; TCRdb's copy has only in-frame clones and leaves some out. Here the sample spans tens of thousands of clones, about four fifths being singletons. The sample here was peripheral blood, taken from a patient treated with radiotherapy plus ipilimumab. These receptors came from a human donor with non-small cell lung cancer who had a complete response to radiotherapy plus ipilimumab. Each CDR3 is given with its conserved first and last residue. Each record gives: D gene, clone size, CDR3 length, J gene, V gene, CDR3 protein, CDR3 DNA. The D gene is left open where the match is weak. A clone size is listed for some rows: how often the clone was seen (once, few, many), or a class if it is expanded.

D: TRBD1
size: NA
length: 16
J: TRBJ1-1
V: TRBV5-1
CDR3: CASSMTGIRGDTEAFF
DNA: TGCGCCAGCAGCATGACAGGGATAAGGGGGGACACTGAAGCTTTCTTT

D: TRBD1
size: NA
length: 14
J: TRBJ1-5
V: TRBV11-2
CDR3: CASSRTGGGQPQHF
DNA: TGTGCCAGCAGCCGTACAGGGGGCGGACAGCCCCAGCATTTT

D: NA
size: NA
length: 14
J: TRBJ2-7
V: TRBV7-9
CDR3: CASSSDTPSYEQYF
DNA: TGTGCCAGCAGCTCCGACACCCCCTCCTACGAGCAGTACTTC

D: TRBD1
size: NA
length: 13
J: TRBJ1-5
V: TRBV7-9
CDR3: CASSPTGDQPQHF
DNA: TGTGCCAGCAGCCCGACAGGGGATCAGCCCCAGCATTTT

D: TRBD2
size: once
length: 14
J: TRBJ2-5
V: TRBV5-4
CDR3: CASSSPGGAKTQYF
DNA: TGTGCCAGCAGCTCCCCGGGGGGGGCGAAGACCCAGTACTTC

D: NA
size: NA
length: 16
J: TRBJ2-1
V: TRBV6-1
CDR3: CASSEPGEGAYNEQFF
DNA: TGTGCCAGCAGTGAACCTGGGGAGGGGGCCTACAATGAGCAGTTCTTC

D: NA
size: NA
length: 17
J: TRBJ2-5
V: TRBV9
CDR3: CASSAQPTGPPQETQYF
DNA: TGTGCCAGCAGCGCCCAACCGACAGGACCCCCTCAAGAGACCCAGTACTTC

D: NA
size: NA
length: 12
J: TRBJ2-1
V: TRBV27
CDR3: CASSLLGNEQFF
DNA: TGTGCCAGCAGTTTACTCGGTAATGAGCAGTTCTTC

D: TRBD2
size: NA
length: 16
J: TRBJ2-1
V: TRBV7-2
CDR3: CASSLVLAGPYNEQFF
DNA: TGTGCCAGCAGCTTAGTACTAGCGGGCCCATACAATGAGCAGTTCTTC

D: TRBD1
size: NA
length: 14
J: TRBJ1-2
V: TRBV30
CDR3: CAWSAGTGFYGYTF
DNA: TGTGCCTGGAGTGCCGGGACAGGCTTCTATGGCTACACCTTC

D: NA
size: NA
length: 13
J: TRBJ2-2
V: TRBV5-1
CDR3: CASSLGTPGELFF
DNA: TGCGCCAGCAGCTTGGGTACACCCGGGGAGCTGTTTTTT

D: NA
size: NA
length: 15
J: TRBJ1-5
V: TRBV10-2
CDR3: CASSVAGSSNQPKHF
DNA: TGCGCCAGCAGTGTGGCAGGATCAAGCAATCAGCCCAAGCATTTT

D: TRBD1
size: NA
length: 13
J: TRBJ1-6
V: TRBV30
CDR3: CAIRQGRSSPLHF
DNA: TGTGCGATCCGACAGGGGAGGTCCTCACCCCTCCACTTT

D: TRBD1
size: NA
length: 15
J: TRBJ1-2
V: TRBV25-1
CDR3: CASSGGTGVNYGYTF
DNA: TGTGCCAGCAGTGGCGGGACAGGAGTAAACTATGGCTACACCTTC

D: NA
size: few
length: 13
J: TRBJ2-5
V: TRBV19
CDR3: CASRSAGRETQYF
DNA: TGTGCCAGTAGGAGCGCCGGGAGAGAGACCCAGTACTTC

D: NA
size: NA
length: 14
J: TRBJ2-1
V: TRBV11-2
CDR3: CASSFGALGNEQFF
DNA: TGTGCCAGCAGCTTTGGGGCGTTGGGCAATGAGCAGTTCTTC

D: NA
size: NA
length: 15
J: TRBJ2-5
V: TRBV7-2
CDR3: CASTSNRVGGETQYF
DNA: TGTGCCAGCACTTCGAACAGGGTCGGGGGGGAGACCCAGTACTTC

D: NA
size: NA
length: 12
J: TRBJ2-7
V: TRBV6-1
CDR3: CAGGQNVYEQYF
DNA: TGTGCCGGAGGACAGAACGTTTACGAGCAGTACTTC

D: TRBD1
size: NA
length: 15
J: TRBJ1-3
V: TRBV29-1
CDR3: CSVRTGASSGNTIYF
DNA: TGCAGCGTTCGGACAGGGGCCTCCTCTGGAAACACCATATATTTT

D: TRBD1
size: few
length: 16
J: TRBJ2-7
V: TRBV9
CDR3: CASSLRTGDYSYEQYF
DNA: TGTGCCAGCAGCTTGAGGACAGGGGACTACTCTTACGAGCAGTACTTC

D: NA
size: NA
length: 15
J: TRBJ1-4
V: TRBV7-2
CDR3: CASSSPNRFNEKLFF
DNA: TGTGCCAGCAGCTCCCCTAACAGATTTAATGAAAAACTGTTTTTT

D: TRBD2
size: once
length: 13
J: TRBJ2-3
V: TRBV11-3
CDR3: CASSGGDTDTQYF
DNA: TGTGCCAGCAGCGGGGGGGACACAGATACGCAGTATTTT

D: NA
size: NA
length: 15
J: TRBJ1-2
V: TRBV5-8
CDR3: CASSLVLGTMEGYTF
DNA: TGTGCCAGCAGCTTGGTTTTGGGCACGATGGAAGGCTACACCTTC

D: NA
size: NA
length: 14
J: TRBJ2-1
V: TRBV29-1
CDR3: CSVDQTRGGGEQFF
DNA: TGCAGCGTTGATCAGACACGGGGAGGGGGAGAGCAGTTCTTC

D: TRBD2
size: NA
length: 18
J: TRBJ2-1
V: TRBV5-6
CDR3: CASSSRAGGWVAGNEQFF
DNA: TGTGCCAGCAGTTCAAGAGCGGGGGGCTGGGTCGCGGGCAATGAGCAGTTCTTC

D: NA
size: NA
length: 15
J: TRBJ2-7
V: TRBV4-1
CDR3: CASSQDEAGLGEQHF
DNA: TGCGCCAGCAGCCAAGATGAAGCAGGATTAGGCGAGCAGCACTTC

D: TRBD2
size: NA
length: 15
J: TRBJ2-7
V: TRBV9
CDR3: CASSVGVAGPYEQYF
DNA: TGTGCCAGCAGCGTAGGGGTAGCGGGGCCATACGAGCAGTACTTC

D: TRBD1
size: once
length: 15
J: TRBJ1-4
V: TRBV5-4
CDR3: CASSLGTGSNEKLFF
DNA: TGTGCCAGCAGCTTGGGGACAGGGTCTAATGAAAAACTGTTTTTT

D: NA
size: NA
length: 16
J: TRBJ1-5
V: TRBV27
CDR3: CASRSRGGGVVQPQHF
DNA: TGTGCCAGCAGGTCAAGAGGGGGAGGGGTAGTTCAGCCCCAGCATTTT

D: TRBD1
size: NA
length: 18
J: TRBJ2-2
V: TRBV5-6
CDR3: CASRPGSFRQGGTGELFF
DNA: TGTGCCAGCCGCCCGGGCTCTTTTAGACAGGGCGGGACCGGGGAGCTGTTTTTT

D: NA
size: NA
length: 16
J: TRBJ1-3
V: TRBV7-2
CDR3: CASSILQGQSGNTIYF
DNA: TGTGCCAGCAGCATCCTACAGGGACAATCTGGAAACACCATATATTTT

D: NA
size: once
length: 11
J: TRBJ1-6
V: TRBV7-2
CDR3: CASSPGGTLHF
DNA: TGTGCCAGCAGCCCCGGGGGAACCCTCCACTTT

D: TRBD1
size: NA
length: 16
J: TRBJ1-3
V: TRBV18
CDR3: CASSPGTGSSGNTIYF
DNA: TGTGCCAGCTCACCCGGGACAGGGAGCTCTGGAAACACCATATATTTT

D: TRBD2
size: NA
length: 15
J: TRBJ2-5
V: TRBV11-3
CDR3: CASSVGFLAEETQYF
DNA: TGTGCCAGCAGCGTCGGCTTCCTAGCGGAAGAGACCCAGTACTTC

D: NA
size: NA
length: 15
J: TRBJ2-1
V: TRBV5-1
CDR3: CASRKGGVLYNEQFF
DNA: TGCGCCAGCAGGAAGGGGGGGGTTCTCTACAATGAGCAGTTCTTC

D: NA
size: once
length: 17
J: TRBJ2-3
V: TRBV5-1
CDR3: CASSLWSRSGYTDTQYF
DNA: TGCGCCAGCAGCTTGTGGTCGAGAAGCGGTTACACAGATACGCAGTATTTT

D: TRBD1
size: NA
length: 14
J: TRBJ1-2
V: TRBV6-5
CDR3: CASSAPGQGGGYTF
DNA: TGTGCCAGCAGCGCCCCGGGACAGGGGGGCGGCTACACCTTC

D: NA
size: NA
length: 13
J: TRBJ2-3
V: TRBV30
CDR3: CAGRPSGGDTQYF
DNA: TGTGCCGGGAGACCCAGTGGAGGGGATACGCAGTATTTT

D: NA
size: NA
length: 13
J: TRBJ1-3
V: TRBV2
CDR3: CATVEGAGNTIYF
DNA: TGTGCCACGGTGGAGGGTGCAGGAAACACCATATATTTT

D: NA
size: NA
length: 14
J: TRBJ1-1
V: TRBV11-2
CDR3: CASSFFSAGTEAFF
DNA: TGTGCCAGCAGCTTCTTTAGTGCCGGCACTGAAGCTTTCTTT

D: NA
size: NA
length: 16
J: TRBJ1-3
V: TRBV7-2
CDR3: CASSLNVRTLGNTIYF
DNA: TGTGCCAGCAGCTTAAACGTCCGGACTCTCGGAAACACCATATATTTT

D: NA
size: few
length: 13
J: TRBJ2-1
V: TRBV5-6
CDR3: CASSFQGYNEQFF
DNA: TGTGCCAGCAGCTTTCAGGGATACAATGAGCAGTTCTTC

D: TRBD2
size: NA
length: 16
J: TRBJ2-1
V: TRBV11-3
CDR3: CASSPMGAGDSNEQFF
DNA: TGTGCCAGCAGCCCAATGGGAGCGGGAGATTCGAATGAGCAGTTCTTC

D: NA
size: NA
length: 14
J: TRBJ2-7
V: TRBV6-1
CDR3: CASRELATSYEQYF
DNA: TGTGCCAGCAGGGAACTAGCCACCTCCTACGAGCAGTACTTC

D: NA
size: NA
length: 13
J: TRBJ2-7
V: TRBV7-8
CDR3: CASRSPGYYEQYF
DNA: TGTGCCAGCAGGTCCCCGGGGTACTACGAGCAGTACTTC

D: NA
size: NA
length: 14
J: TRBJ2-3
V: TRBV2
CDR3: CASSWSEGSDTQYF
DNA: TGTGCCAGCAGTTGGTCAGAGGGTTCAGATACGCAGTATTTT